The T cell receptor (beta chain) under discussion was sequenced for a study of T cell repertoires in cytomegalovirus infection. Note on this clonotype: Its antigen is unknown.

Trimming removed 5 bases from V and 8 bases from J, with 18 bases in between. Germline V gene lookup returns CDR1 SGHTA and CDR2 FQGTGA. CDR3 length: 14 amino acids. Findings of the study overall: Ex vivo responses were dominated by HLA-C-restricted CMV-specific TCR beta clonotypes.

TCRdb redid the calling of the reads with MiXCR, one entry per CDR3 protein. This table has around 130,000 distinct CDR3 sequences, 20% to 30% appearing once. The chain recombines TRBV7-3 with TRBJ1-2, with D unclear. This receptor was taken from a human donor in good health (CMV status not recorded). Some clones in this sample may be carry-over from other donors' samples. The specimen was PBMCs, sequenced either directly or after in vitro stimulation (not recorded which). The CDR3 region is CASSPLNKLLGYTF. The CDR3 DNA is TGTGCCAGCAGCCCGCTTAATAAGTTGTTAGGCTACACCTTC. Drawing the rest from reference TRBV7-3 and TRBJ1-2, the complete variable domain is GAGVSQTPSNKVTEKGKYVELRCDPISGHTALYWYRQSLGQGPEFLIYFQGTGAADDSGLPNDRFFAVRPEGSVSTLKIQRTERGDSAVYLCASSPLNKLLGYTFGSGTRLTVV.